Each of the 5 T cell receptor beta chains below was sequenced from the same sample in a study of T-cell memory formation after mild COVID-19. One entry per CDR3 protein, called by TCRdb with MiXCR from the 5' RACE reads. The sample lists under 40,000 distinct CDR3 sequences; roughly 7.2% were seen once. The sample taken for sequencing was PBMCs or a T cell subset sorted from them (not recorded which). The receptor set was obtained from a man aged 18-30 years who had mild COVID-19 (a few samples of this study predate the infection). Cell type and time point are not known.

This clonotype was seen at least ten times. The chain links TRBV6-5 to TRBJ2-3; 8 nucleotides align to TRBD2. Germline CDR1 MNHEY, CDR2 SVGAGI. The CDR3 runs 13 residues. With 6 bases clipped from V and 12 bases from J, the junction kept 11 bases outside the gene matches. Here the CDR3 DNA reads TGTGCCAGCAGGGACAGACGGGGGACTAGTCAGTATTTT. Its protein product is CASRDRRGTSQYF.

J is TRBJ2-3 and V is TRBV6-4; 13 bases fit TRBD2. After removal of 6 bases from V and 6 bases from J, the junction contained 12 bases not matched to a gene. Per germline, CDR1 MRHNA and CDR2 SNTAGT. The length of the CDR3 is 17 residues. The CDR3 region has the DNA TGTGCCAGCAGCCCAGCCACTAGCGGGGGGGGAGCCGATACGCAGTATTTT. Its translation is CASSPATSGGGADTQYF.

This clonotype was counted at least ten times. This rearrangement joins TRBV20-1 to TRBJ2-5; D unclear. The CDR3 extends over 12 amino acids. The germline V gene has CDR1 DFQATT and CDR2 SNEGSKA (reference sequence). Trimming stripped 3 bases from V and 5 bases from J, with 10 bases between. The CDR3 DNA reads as TGCAGTGCTAGCGCGGTGGGGGAGACCCAGTACTTC. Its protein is CSASAVGETQYF.

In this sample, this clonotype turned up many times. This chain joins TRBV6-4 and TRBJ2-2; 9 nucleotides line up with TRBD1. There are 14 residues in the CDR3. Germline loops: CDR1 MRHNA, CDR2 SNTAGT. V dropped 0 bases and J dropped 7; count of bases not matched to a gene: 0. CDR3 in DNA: TGTGCCAGCAGTGACTCGACAGGGGGCGGGGAGCTGTTTTTT. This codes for CASSDSTGGGELFF.

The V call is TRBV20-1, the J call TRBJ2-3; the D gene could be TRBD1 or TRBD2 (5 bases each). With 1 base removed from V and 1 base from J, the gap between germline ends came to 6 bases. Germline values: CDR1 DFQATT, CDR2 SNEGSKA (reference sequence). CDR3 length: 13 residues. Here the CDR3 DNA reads TGCAGTGCTAGAGGAGGGGGCACAGATACGCAGTATTTT. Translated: CSARGGGTDTQYF.